The clone carrying this T cell receptor (beta chain) was found a few times. The data stem from a study of cytomegalovirus exposure and HLA in healthy donors. The PCR ran on 60 Vbeta and 13 Jbeta primers. Here immunoSEQ multiplex PCR was the method, and the copy in TCRdb shows in-frame clones only, minus some. The repertoire has under 200,000 clones, roughly 79% of them found once; the top ten carry roughly 7.4%. The CDR3 runs to 15 residues. V was clipped by 2 bases and J by 1 base; unmatched bases: 4. Germline CDR1 is WNHNN and CDR2 is SYGVQD (reference sequence). The receptor was isolated from a male donor in good health and CMV-seropositive. The chain combines TRBV10-1 with TRBJ2-7, with TRBD2 identical over 8 bases. The sample was PBMCs. The CDR3 here is CASSESRGGSYEQYF. The CDR3 DNA reads as TGCGCCAGCAGTGAGAGTCGGGGGGGATCCTACGAGCAGTACTTC.